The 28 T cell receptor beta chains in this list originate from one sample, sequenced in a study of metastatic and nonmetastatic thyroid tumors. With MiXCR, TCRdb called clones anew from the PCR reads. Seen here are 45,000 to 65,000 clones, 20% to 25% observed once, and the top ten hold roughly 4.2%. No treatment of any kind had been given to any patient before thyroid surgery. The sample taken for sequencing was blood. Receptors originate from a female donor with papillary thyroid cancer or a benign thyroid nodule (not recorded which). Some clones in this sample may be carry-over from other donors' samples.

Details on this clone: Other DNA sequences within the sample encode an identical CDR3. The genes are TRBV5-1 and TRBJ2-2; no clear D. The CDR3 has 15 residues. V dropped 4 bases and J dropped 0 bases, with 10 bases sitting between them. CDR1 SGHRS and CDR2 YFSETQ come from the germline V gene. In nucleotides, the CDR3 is TGCGCCAGCAGCGCAGGCACTACGAACACCGGGGAGCTGTTTTTT. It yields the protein CASSAGTTNTGELFF.

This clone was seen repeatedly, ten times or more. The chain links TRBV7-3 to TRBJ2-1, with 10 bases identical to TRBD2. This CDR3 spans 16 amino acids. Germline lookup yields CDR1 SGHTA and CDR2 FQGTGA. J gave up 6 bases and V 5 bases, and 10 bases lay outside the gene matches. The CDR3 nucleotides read TGTGCCAGCAGCAACGCACGGACTAGCGGTAGCAATGAGCAGTTCTTC. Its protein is CASSNARTSGSNEQFF.

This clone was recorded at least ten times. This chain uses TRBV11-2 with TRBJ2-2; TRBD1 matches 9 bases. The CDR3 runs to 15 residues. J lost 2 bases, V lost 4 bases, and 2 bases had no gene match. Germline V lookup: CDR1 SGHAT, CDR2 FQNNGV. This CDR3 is CASSSTGGNTGELFF. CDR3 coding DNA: TGTGCCAGCAGCTCTACAGGGGGCAACACCGGGGAGCTGTTTTTT. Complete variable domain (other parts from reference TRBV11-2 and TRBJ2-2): EAGVAQSPRYKIIEKRQSVAFWCNPISGHATLYWYQQILGQGPKLLIQFQNNGVVDDSQLPKDRFSAERLKGVDSTLKIQPAKLEDSAVYLCASSSTGGNTGELFFGEGSRLTVL.

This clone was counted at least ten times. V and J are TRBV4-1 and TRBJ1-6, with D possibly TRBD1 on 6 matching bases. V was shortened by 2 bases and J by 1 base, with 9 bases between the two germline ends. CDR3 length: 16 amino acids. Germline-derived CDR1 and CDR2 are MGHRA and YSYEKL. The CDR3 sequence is CASSQSGVSYNSPLHF. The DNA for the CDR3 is TGCGCCAGCAGCCAATCAGGGGTATCCTATAATTCACCCCTCCACTTT.

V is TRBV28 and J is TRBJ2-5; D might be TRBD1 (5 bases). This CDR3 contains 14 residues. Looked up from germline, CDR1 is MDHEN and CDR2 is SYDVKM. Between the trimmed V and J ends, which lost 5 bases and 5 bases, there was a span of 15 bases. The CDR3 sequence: CASSTTSRVETQYF. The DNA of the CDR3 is TGTGCCAGCAGTACTACAAGCAGGGTTGAGACCCAGTACTTC.

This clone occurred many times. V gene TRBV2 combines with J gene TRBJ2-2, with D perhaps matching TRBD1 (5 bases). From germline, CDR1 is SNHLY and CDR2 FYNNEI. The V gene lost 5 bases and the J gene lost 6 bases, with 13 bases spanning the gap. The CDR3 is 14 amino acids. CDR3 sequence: CASSLSGYAGELFF. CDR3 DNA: TGTGCCAGCAGTTTGTCAGGGTATGCCGGGGAGCTGTTTTTT.

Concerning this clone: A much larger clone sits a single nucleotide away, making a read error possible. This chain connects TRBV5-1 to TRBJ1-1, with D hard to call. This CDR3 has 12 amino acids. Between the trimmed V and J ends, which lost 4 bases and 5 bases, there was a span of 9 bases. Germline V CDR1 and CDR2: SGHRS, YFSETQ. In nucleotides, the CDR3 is TGCGCCAGCAGCGTTCGGGTAACTGAAGCTTTCTTT. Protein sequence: CASSVRVTEAFF.

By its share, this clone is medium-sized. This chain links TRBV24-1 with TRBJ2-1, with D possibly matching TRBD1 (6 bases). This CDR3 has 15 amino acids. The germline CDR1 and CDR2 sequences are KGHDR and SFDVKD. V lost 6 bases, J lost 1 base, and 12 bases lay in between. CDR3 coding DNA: TGTGCCACCAGTCACAGGGATCCTTCCTACAATGAGCAGTTCTTC. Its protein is CATSHRDPSYNEQFF.

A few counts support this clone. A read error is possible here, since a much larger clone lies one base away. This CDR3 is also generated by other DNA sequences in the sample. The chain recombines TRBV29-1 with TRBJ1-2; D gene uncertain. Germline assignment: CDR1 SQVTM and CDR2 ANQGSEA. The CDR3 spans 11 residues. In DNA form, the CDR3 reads TGTAGCGTTGAGGCCCGCTCAGGCTACACCTTC. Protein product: CSVEARSGYTF.

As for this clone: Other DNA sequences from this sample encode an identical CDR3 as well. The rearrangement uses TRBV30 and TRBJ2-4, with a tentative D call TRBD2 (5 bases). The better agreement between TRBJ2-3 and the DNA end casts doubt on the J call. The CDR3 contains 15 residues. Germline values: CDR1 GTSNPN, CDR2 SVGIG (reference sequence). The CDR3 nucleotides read TGTGCCTGGAGTGTTAAGGGCGCGGGTCATAGCATTCAGTATTTT. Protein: CAWSVKGAGHSIQYF.

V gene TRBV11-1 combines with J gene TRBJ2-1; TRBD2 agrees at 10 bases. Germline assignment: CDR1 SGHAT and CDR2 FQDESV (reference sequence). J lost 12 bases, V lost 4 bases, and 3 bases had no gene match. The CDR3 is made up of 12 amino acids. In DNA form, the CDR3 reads TGTGCCAGCAGCTCGAGCGGGAGGGTGCAGTTCTTC. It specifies CASSSSGRVQFF. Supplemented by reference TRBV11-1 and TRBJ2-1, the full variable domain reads EAEVAQSPRYKITEKSQAVAFWCDPISGHATLYWYRQILGQGPELLVQFQDESVVDDSQLPKDRFSAERLKGVDSTLKIQPAELGDSAMYLCASSSSGRVQFFGPGTRLTVL.

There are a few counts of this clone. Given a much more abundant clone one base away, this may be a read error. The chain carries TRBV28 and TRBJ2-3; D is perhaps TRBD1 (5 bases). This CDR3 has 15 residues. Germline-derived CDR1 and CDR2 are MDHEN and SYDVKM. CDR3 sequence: CASSFWRTSTDTHYF. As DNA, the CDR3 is TGTGCCAGCAGTTTCTGGCGGACAAGCACAGATACGCATTATTTT.

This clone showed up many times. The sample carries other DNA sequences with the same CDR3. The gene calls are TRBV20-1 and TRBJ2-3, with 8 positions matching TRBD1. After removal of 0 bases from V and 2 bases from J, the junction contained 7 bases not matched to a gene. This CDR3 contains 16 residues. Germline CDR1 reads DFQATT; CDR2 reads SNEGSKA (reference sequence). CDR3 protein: CSARDPSTGDTDTQYF. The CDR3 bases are TGCAGTGCTAGAGATCCCTCGACAGGGGACACAGATACGCAGTATTTT.

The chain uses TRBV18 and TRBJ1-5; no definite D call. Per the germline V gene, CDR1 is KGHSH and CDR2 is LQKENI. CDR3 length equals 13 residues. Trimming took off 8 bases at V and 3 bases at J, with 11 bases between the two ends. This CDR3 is CASAPGLNQPQHF. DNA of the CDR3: TGTGCCAGCGCCCCCGGGCTCAATCAGCCCCAGCATTTT.

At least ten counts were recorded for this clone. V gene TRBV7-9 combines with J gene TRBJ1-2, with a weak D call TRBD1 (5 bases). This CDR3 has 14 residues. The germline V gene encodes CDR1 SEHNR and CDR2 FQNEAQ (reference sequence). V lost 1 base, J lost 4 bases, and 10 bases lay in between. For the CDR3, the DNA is TGTGCCAGCAGCTTAGGACAGAGCCTCTATGGCTACACCTTC. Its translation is CASSLGQSLYGYTF.

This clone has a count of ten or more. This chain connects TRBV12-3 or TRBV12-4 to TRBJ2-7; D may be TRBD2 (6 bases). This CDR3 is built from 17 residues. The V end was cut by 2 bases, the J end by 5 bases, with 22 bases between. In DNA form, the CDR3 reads TGTGCCAGCAGTTTATTAGGATGGGCGGGGAATTTGGACGAGCAGTACTTC. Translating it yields CASSLLGWAGNLDEQYF.

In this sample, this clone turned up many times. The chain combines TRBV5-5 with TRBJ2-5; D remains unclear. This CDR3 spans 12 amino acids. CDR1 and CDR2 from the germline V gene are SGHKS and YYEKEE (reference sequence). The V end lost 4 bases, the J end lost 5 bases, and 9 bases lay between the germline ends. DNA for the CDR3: TGTGCCAGCAGCCCGCGAGTGGAGACCCAGTACTTC. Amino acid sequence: CASSPRVETQYF.

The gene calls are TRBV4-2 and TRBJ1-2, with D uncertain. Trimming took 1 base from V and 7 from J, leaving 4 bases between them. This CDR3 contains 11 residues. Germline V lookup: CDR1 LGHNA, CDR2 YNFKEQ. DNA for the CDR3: TGTGCCAGCAGCCAAGTAAGTGGCTACACCTTC. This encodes CASSQVSGYTF.

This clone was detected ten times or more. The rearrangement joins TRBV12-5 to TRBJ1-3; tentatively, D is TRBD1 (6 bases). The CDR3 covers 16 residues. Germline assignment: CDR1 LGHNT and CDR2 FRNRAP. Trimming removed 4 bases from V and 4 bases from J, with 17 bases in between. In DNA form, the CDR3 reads TGTGCTAGTGGTTCAACGGGGGGGGGGCAGGGAAACACCATATATTTT. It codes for CASGSTGGGQGNTIYF. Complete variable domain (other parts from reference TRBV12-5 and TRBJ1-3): DARVTQTPRHKVTEMGQEVTMRCQPILGHNTVFWYRQTMMQGLELLAYFRNRAPLDDSGMPKDRFSAEMPDATLATLKIQPSEPRDSAVYFCASGSTGGGQGNTIYFGEGSWLTVV.

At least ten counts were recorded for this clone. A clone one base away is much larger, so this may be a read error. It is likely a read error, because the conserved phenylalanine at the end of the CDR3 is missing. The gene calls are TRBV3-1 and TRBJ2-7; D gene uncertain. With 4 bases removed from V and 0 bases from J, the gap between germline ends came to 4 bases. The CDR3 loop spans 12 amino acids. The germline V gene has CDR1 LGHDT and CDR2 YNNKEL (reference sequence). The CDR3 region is CASSRTSYEQYL. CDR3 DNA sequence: TGTGCCAGCAGCCGGACCTCCTACGAGCAGTACCTC.

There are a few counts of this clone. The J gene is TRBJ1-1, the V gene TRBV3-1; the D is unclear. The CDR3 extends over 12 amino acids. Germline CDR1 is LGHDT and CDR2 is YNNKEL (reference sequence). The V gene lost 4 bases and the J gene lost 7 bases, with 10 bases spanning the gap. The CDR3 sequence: CASSLPGGEAFF. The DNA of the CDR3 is TGTGCCAGCAGCCTCCCGGGAGGTGAAGCTTTCTTT.

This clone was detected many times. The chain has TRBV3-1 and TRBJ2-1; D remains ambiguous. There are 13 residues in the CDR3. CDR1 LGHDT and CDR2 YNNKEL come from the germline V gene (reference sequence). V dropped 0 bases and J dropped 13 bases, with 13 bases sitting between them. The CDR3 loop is CASSQETALSQFF. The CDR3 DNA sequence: TGTGCCAGCAGCCAAGAAACGGCCCTCTCCCAGTTCTTC.

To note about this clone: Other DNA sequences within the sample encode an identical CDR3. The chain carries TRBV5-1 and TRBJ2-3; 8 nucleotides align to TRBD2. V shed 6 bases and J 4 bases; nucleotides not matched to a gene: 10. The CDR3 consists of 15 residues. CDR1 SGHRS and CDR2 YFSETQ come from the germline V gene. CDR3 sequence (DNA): TGCGCCAGCACCCTTACTAGCGGTTTCTCAGATACGCAGTATTTT. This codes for CASTLTSGFSDTQYF. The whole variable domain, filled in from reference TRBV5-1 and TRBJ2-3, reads KAGVTQTPRYLIKTRGQQVTLSCSPISGHRSVSWYQQTPGQGLQFLFEYFSETQRNKGNFPGRFSGRQFSNSRSEMNVSTLELGDSALYLCASTLTSGFSDTQYFGPGTRLTVL.

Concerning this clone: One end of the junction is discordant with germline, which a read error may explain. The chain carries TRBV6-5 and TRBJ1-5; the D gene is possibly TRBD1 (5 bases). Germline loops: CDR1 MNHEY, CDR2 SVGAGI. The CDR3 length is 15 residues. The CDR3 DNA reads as TGTGCCAGCAGTTACAACGGACATGGCAATCAGCCCCAGGATTTT. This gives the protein CASSYNGHGNQPQDF.

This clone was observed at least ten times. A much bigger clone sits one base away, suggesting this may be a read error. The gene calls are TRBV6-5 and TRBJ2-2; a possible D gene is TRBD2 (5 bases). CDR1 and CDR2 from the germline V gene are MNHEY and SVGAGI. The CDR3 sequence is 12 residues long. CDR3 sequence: CASSFHTGELLF. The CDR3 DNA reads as TGTGCCAGCAGTTTCCACACCGGGGAGCTGCTTTTT.

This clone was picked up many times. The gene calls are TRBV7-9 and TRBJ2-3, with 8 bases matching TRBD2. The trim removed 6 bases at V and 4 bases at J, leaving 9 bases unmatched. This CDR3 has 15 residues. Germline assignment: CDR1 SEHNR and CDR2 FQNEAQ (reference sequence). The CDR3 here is CASRRLATQADTQYF. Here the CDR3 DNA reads TGTGCCAGCAGAAGACTAGCGACCCAAGCAGATACGCAGTATTTT. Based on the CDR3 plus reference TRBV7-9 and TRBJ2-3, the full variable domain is DTGVSQNPRHKITKRGQNVTFRCDPISEHNRLYWYRQTLGQGPEFLTYFQNEAQLEKSRLLSDRFSAERPKGSFSTLEIQRTEQGDSAMYLCASRRLATQADTQYFGPGTRLTVL.

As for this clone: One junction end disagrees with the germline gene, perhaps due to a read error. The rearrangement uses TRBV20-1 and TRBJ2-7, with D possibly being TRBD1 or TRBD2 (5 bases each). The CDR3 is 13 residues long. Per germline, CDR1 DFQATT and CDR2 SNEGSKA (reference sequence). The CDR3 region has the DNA TGTAGTGCTAGAGGGACGCGAACTCAGGAGCAGTACTTC. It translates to CSARGTRTQEQYF.

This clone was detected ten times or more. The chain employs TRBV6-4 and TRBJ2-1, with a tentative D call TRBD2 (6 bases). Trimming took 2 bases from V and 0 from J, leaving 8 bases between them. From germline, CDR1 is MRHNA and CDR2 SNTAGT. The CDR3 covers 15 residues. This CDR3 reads CASSDGAGSYNEQFF. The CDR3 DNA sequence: TGTGCCAGCAGTGACGGAGCGGGCTCCTACAATGAGCAGTTCTTC.